These 14 T cell receptor beta chains share one sample of origin, sequenced in a study of CDR3 diversity in severe acne. TCRdb re-called the PCR reads with MiXCR, one entry per CDR3 protein. The top ten hold 14% of the sample, which has about 84,000 distinct CDR3 sequences, about 54% seen once. What was sequenced was blood. These receptors were obtained from a male donor in good health, without acne.

About this clonotype: One junction end disagrees with the germline gene, perhaps due to a read error. CDR3 region: CASSASPNANYGCTF. CDR3 DNA sequence: TGTGCCAGCAGCGCAAGCCCAAACGCTAACTATGGCTGCACCTTC. The V gene is TRBV7-3, the J gene TRBJ1-2; D is ambiguous. Germline CDR1 reads SGHTA; CDR2 reads FQGTGA. The CDR3 runs 15 residues. Combining the CDR3 with reference TRBV7-3 and TRBJ1-2 gives the whole variable domain GAGVSQTPSNKVTEKGKYVELRCDPISGHTALYWYRQSLGQGPEFLIYFQGTGAADDSGLPNDRFFAVRPEGSVSTLKIQRTERGDSAVYLCASSASPNANYGCTFGSGTRLTVV.

This clonotype was seen more than once but under ten times. The genes are TRBV7-2 and TRBJ1-4; D not resolved. The germline gives CDR1 SGHTA, CDR2 FQGNSA. CDR3 length: 15 amino acids. With 6 bases removed from V and 3 bases from J, the gap between germline ends came to 14 bases. CDR3 sequence reads: CASSPVPTANEKLFF. DNA for the CDR3: TGTGCCAGCAGTCCGGTCCCGACGGCTAATGAAAAACTGTTTTTT.

The V call is TRBV7-9, the J call TRBJ1-1, with D uncertain. Per the germline V gene, CDR1 is SEHNR and CDR2 is FQNEAQ (reference sequence). The length of the CDR3 is 13 residues. Trimming took off 4 bases at V and 3 bases at J, with 9 bases between the two ends. The CDR3 DNA follows: TGTGCCAGCAGCTCGCAGTGGGACACTGAAGCTTTCTTT. Translated: CASSSQWDTEAFF. The variable domain in full, completed from reference TRBV7-9 and TRBJ1-1, reads DTGVSQNPRHKITKRGQNVTFRCDPISEHNRLYWYRQTLGQGPEFLTYFQNEAQLEKSRLLSDRFSAERPKGSFSTLEIQRTEQGDSAMYLCASSSQWDTEAFFGQGTRLTVV.

This clonotype occurred once. This CDR3 reads CARPGLAGFTDTQYF. In DNA, the CDR3 is TGTGCCAGGCCAGGACTAGCGGGATTCACAGATACGCAGTATTTT. J is TRBJ2-3 and V is TRBV2; 12 bases agree with TRBD2. Germline V lookup: CDR1 SNHLY, CDR2 FYNNEI. The CDR3 covers 15 residues. V shed 9 bases, J shed 2 bases, and the junction held 6 bases outside the gene matches.

V usage is TRBV6-5 and J usage is TRBJ2-7, with TRBD2 matching 10 bases. The CDR3 has 15 residues. V was pared by 6 bases and J by 5 bases, with 10 bases of the junction left unmatched. Germline values: CDR1 MNHEY, CDR2 SVGAGI. Here the CDR3 DNA reads TGTGCCAGCAGCGAACTAGCGGGGACTCGCAACGAGCAGTACTTC. This encodes CASSELAGTRNEQYF.

The rearrangement joins TRBV10-2 to TRBJ1-1; D gene uncertain. The V end lost 2 bases, the J end lost 5 bases, and 9 bases lay between the germline ends. The CDR3 spans 13 residues. Germline V gives CDR1 WSHSY, CDR2 SAAADI. For the CDR3, the DNA is TGCGCCAGCAGTGAGAACAGAGTGACTGAAGCTTTCTTT. Encoded protein: CASSENRVTEAFF.

As for this clonotype: This clone may be a read error of a much larger clone one base away. The chain is built from TRBV9 and TRBJ1-2, with 11 bases matching TRBD1. In germline, CDR1 is SGDLS, CDR2 YYNGEE. CDR3 length equals 15 residues. The CDR3 DNA follows: TGTGCCAGCAGCGTGGGGGGACAGGGGGGATCTGGCAACACCTTC. It encodes CASSVGGQGGSGNTF.

This clonotype showed up just once. The gene calls are TRBV5-6 and TRBJ1-1, with unresolved D. Per germline, CDR1 SGHDT and CDR2 YYEEEE. The germline V and J ends were trimmed by 1 base and 3 bases, with 13 bases remaining between them. The CDR3 runs 15 residues. For the CDR3, the DNA is TGTGCCAGCAGCTTGCCGGGAACCCTTGACACTGAAGCTTTCTTT. It codes for CASSLPGTLDTEAFF. The variable domain in full, completed from reference TRBV5-6 and TRBJ1-1, reads DAGVTQSPTHLIKTRGQQVTLRCSPKSGHDTVSWYQQALGQGPQFIFQYYEEEERQRGNFPDRFSGHQFPNYSSELNVNALLLGDSALYLCASSLPGTLDTEAFFGQGTRLTVV.

Remarks on this clonotype: With a much larger clone just one base away, this may be a read error. CDR3 residues: CASGTSQGGGTEAFF. In DNA, the CDR3 is TGTGCCAGCGGTACATCTCAGGGGGGCGGCACTGAAGCTTTCTTT. The gene calls are TRBV12-3 or TRBV12-4 and TRBJ1-1, with 7 bases aligning to TRBD1. Germline trimming cut 8 bases from V and 4 bases from J; bases unmatched to any gene: 13. The CDR3 sequence is 15 residues long.

V and J are TRBV10-3 and TRBJ1-6; 7 nucleotides match TRBD1. Germline trimming cut 10 bases from V and 7 bases from J; bases unmatched to any gene: 13. Germline V gene sequence: CDR1 ENHRY, CDR2 SYGVKD. CDR3 length: 15 residues. The CDR3 here is CASSRGQALNSPLHF. CDR3 in DNA: TGTGCCAGCAGCCGCGGACAGGCGTTGAATTCACCCCTCCACTTT.

The chain employs TRBV7-2 and TRBJ1-3; D is uncertain. The germline gives CDR1 SGHTA, CDR2 FQGNSA. The CDR3 consists of 15 residues. V was pared by 5 bases and J by 0 bases, with 11 bases between. The CDR3 nucleotides read TGTGCCAGCAGCCCGTACATAAGCTCTGGAAACACCATATATTTT. Residues: CASSPYISSGNTIYF.

The V call is TRBV2, the J call TRBJ1-2; D is unresolved. This CDR3 is built from 13 residues. Germline CDR1 reads SNHLY; CDR2 reads FYNNEI. Deletions cut 4 bases from V and 1 base from J, with 7 bases between. In DNA form, the CDR3 reads TGTGCCAGCAGTGTTCCAGATAACTATGGCTACACCTTC. Translation: CASSVPDNYGYTF.

This clonotype appeared a single time. The chain is built from TRBV5-6 and TRBJ2-1, with TRBD1 matching over 9 bases. The V gene's germline CDR1 is SGHDT and CDR2 YYEEEE. The V and J ends lost 2 bases and 7 bases, in that order; junction bases with no gene match: 7. The CDR3 contains 15 residues. CDR3 in DNA: TGTGCCAGCAGCTTTGGGGACAGGGCGGCAAATGAGCAGTTCTTC. This encodes CASSFGDRAANEQFF.

The chain couples TRBV15 to TRBJ1-3; perhaps TRBD1 as D (5 bases). The germline gives CDR1 LNHNV, CDR2 YYDKDF (reference sequence). The CDR3 runs 16 residues. V was pared by 1 base and J by 3 bases, with 13 bases between. The CDR3 DNA reads as TGTGCCACCAGCAGAGTACCCTGGGGCAGTGGAAACACCATATATTTT. Amino acids: CATSRVPWGSGNTIYF.